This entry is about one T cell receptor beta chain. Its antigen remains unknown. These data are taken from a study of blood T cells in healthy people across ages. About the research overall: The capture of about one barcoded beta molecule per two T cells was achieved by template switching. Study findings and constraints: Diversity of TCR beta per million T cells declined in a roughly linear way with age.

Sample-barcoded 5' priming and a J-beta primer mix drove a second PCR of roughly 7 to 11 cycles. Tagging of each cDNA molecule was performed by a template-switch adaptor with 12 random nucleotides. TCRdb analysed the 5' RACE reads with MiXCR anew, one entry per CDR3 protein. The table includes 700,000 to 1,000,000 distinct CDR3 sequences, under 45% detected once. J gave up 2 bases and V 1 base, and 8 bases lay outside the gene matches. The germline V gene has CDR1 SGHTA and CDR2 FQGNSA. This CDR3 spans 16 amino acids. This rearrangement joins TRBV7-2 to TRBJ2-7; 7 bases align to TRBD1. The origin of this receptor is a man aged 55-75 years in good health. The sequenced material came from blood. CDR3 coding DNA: TGTGCCAGCAGCTTAGGGAACTCGGGACAGACCTACGAGCAGTACTTC. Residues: CASSLGNSGQTYEQYF.